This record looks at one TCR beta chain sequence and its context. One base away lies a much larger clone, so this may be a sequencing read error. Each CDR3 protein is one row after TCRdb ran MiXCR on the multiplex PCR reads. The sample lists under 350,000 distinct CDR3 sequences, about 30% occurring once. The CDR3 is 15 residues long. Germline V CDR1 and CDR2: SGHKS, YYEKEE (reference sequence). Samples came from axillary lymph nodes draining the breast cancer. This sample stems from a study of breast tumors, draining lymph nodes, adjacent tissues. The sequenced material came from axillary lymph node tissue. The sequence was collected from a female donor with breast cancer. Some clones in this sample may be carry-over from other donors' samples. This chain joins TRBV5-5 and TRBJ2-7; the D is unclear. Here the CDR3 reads CASSLEMGSSYEQCF. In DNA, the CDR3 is TGTGCCAGCAGCTTGGAGATGGGTTCCTCCTACGAGCAGTGCTTC.